The rows below give T cell receptor beta chains drawn from one sample of a study of post-analysis software for immune sequencing data. TCRdb recomputed calls from the PCR reads with MiXCR, one row per CDR3 protein. The sample records 750,000 to 950,000 distinct CDR3 sequences, roughly 46% being singletons. Sequencing was performed on blood. The receptors come from a girl between 5 and 17 years old with multiple sclerosis. Both conserved end residues are part of each CDR3. D genes are given only for firm matches. Clone sizes are given selectively: once, few, many, or a class where the clone is expanded.

j_call,clone_size,v_call,d_call,cdr3_nt,cdr3_aa
TRBJ2-3,.,TRBV29-1,TRBD2,TGCAGCGTTGAAGATCGGTTGGGGCAAGCGGGAGTCCCAGATACGCAGTATTTT,CSVEDRLGQAGVPDTQYF
TRBJ2-3,.,TRBV7-2,.,TGTGCCGGCAGCCGGTTACCCCTCACAGATACGCAGTATTTT,CAGSRLPLTDTQYF
TRBJ2-1,few,TRBV20-1,.,TGCAGTGCTAGAGATCAGGGTCCTGAGCAGTTCTTC,CSARDQGPEQFF
TRBJ2-7,.,TRBV6-5,.,TGTGCCAGCAGTAACTCGATCGACGAGCAGTACTTC,CASSNSIDEQYF
TRBJ2-4,.,TRBV7-2,.,TGTGCCAGCAGTCCAGGGGGGACAAACATTCAGTACTTC,CASSPGGTNIQYF
TRBJ1-5,.,TRBV12-3/TRBV12-4,.,TGTGCCAGCAGCTATAACAGGGAAAATCAGCCCCAGCATTTT,CASSYNRENQPQHF
TRBJ1-5,.,TRBV28,.,TGTGCCAGCAGTACCCCAAGAGGGGAGGGGGTTCTTAGCAATCAGCCCCAGCATTTT,CASSTPRGEGVLSNQPQHF
TRBJ2-1,.,TRBV20-1,.,TGCAGTGCATTTCCCGGGACGACGGAACATGAGCAGTTCTTC,CSAFPGTTEHEQFF
TRBJ2-1,.,TRBV7-2,.,TGTGCCAGCAGCTTAGTAGGTAGCGGCTACAATGAGCAGTTCTTC,CASSLVGSGYNEQFF
TRBJ2-1,.,TRBV5-1,.,TGCGCCAGCAGCTTTCTCGGGACCTCCGACAATGAGCAGTTCTTC,CASSFLGTSDNEQFF
TRBJ2-5,.,TRBV20-1,.,TGCAGTGCTACAGACTCAGGGAGACTCGAAGAGACCCAGTACTTC,CSATDSGRLEETQYF
TRBJ2-1,.,TRBV27,.,TGTGCCAGCAGTTTACAGACAGGCTACAATGAGCAGTTCTTC,CASSLQTGYNEQFF